Below are 10 T cell receptor beta chains sequenced from a single sample in a study of T cell responses to AZD1222 COVID-19 vaccine. Profiled with immunoSEQ multiplex PCR; TCRdb holds only in-frame clones, not every one. The profile shows roughly 130,000 clones, 92% of them singletons. Here the sequenced sample was peripheral blood, taken 28 days after the second AZD1222 dose. The receptor set was obtained from an adult who received the AZD1222 COVID-19 vaccine.

The chain links TRBV15 to TRBJ2-1, with 7 bases identical to TRBD2. Unmatched junction bases numbered 3, after V lost 3 bases and J lost 4 bases. Germline V gene sequence: CDR1 LNHNV, CDR2 YYDKDF (reference sequence). The CDR3 has 14 residues. The CDR3 loop is CATSRPGLYNEQFF. CDR3 bases: TGTGCCACCAGCAGGCCGGGACTATACAATGAGCAGTTCTTC.

The chain uses TRBV5-5 and TRBJ2-5; no definite D call. With 0 bases removed from V and 1 base from J, the gap between germline ends came to 10 bases. Germline CDR1 and CDR2: SGHKS and YYEKEE (reference sequence). This CDR3 contains 15 residues. CDR3 region: CASSLAGNRQETQYF. The CDR3 nucleotides read TGTGCCAGCAGCTTGGCCGGAAACCGCCAAGAGACCCAGTACTTC.

The gene calls are TRBV9 and TRBJ1-1; D might be TRBD1 (5 bases). The ends were cut back, 2 bases at V and 0 bases at J, with 8 bases in the middle. Germline V gene sequence: CDR1 SGDLS, CDR2 YYNGEE. This CDR3 contains 14 residues. The CDR3 nucleotides are TGTGCCAGCAGCGTCGGAGGGGTGAACACTGAAGCTTTCTTT. Translated, it gives CASSVGGVNTEAFF. The variable domain in full, with the rest retrieved from reference TRBV9 and TRBJ1-1, is DSGVTQTPKHLITATGQRVTLRCSPRSGDLSVYWYQQSLDQGLQFLIQYYNGEERAKGNILERFSAQQFPDLHSELNLSSLELGDSALYFCASSVGGVNTEAFFGQGTRLTVV.

The J gene is TRBJ1-2, the V gene TRBV5-6; the D gene is possibly TRBD1 (5 bases). The length of the CDR3 is 14 residues. Trimming pared 1 base from V and 4 bases from J, leaving 11 bases between. Germline CDR1 and CDR2: SGHDT and YYEEEE. CDR3 sequence: CASSLPRGTYGYTF. CDR3 DNA sequence: TGTGCCAGCAGCTTGCCCCGGGGGACCTATGGCTACACCTTC.

The chain has TRBV6-5 and TRBJ1-6; D ambiguous. The CDR3 is made up of 16 amino acids. Germline V CDR1 and CDR2: MNHEY, SVGAGI. Deletions cut 2 bases from V and 0 bases from J, with 8 bases between. As DNA, the CDR3 is TGTGCCAGCAGTTACGGCCTGAGCTCCTATAATTCACCCCTCCACTTT. Encoded protein: CASSYGLSSYNSPLHF.

Only one count was recorded for this clone. The J gene is TRBJ1-5, the V gene TRBV15, with 8 bases matching TRBD1. Trimming took 0 bases from V and 4 from J; bases not matched to a gene: 5. CDR3 length equals 16 residues. Per the germline V gene, CDR1 is LNHNV and CDR2 is YYDKDF (reference sequence). CDR3 DNA: TGTGCCACCAGCAGAGACCCGGACAGGGAAAATCAGCCCCAGCATTTT. Translating it yields CATSRDPDRENQPQHF.

CDR3 sequence (DNA): TGTGCCAGCAGCTTTTGGAGGGGACAGGCTGCCCTGGGGCAGTACTTC. Amino acids: CASSFWRGQAALGQYF. The chain couples TRBV11-2 to TRBJ2-7; 8 bases are a match to TRBD1. V was pared by 3 bases and J by 9 bases, with 16 bases of the junction left unmatched. This CDR3 contains 16 residues. Germline assignment: CDR1 SGHAT and CDR2 FQNNGV.

The CDR3: CASSPTGVGTDGYTF. CDR3 DNA sequence: TGCGCCAGCAGCCCGACTGGGGTAGGGACGGACGGCTACACCTTC. V gene TRBV4-1 combines with J gene TRBJ1-2, with D perhaps matching TRBD1 (5 bases). Trimming removed 4 bases from V and 8 bases from J, with 20 bases in between. The CDR3 has 15 amino acids. The germline gives CDR1 MGHRA, CDR2 YSYEKL.

The chain carries TRBV11-3 and TRBJ2-1, with D perhaps TRBD2 (6 bases). This CDR3 is built from 15 residues. V lost 1 base, J lost 0 bases, and 7 bases lay in between. Germline V gives CDR1 SGHNT, CDR2 YENEEA. CDR3 nucleotides: TGTGCCAGCAGCTTAGTCGGGAGCTCCTACAATGAGCAGTTCTTC. Translating gives CASSLVGSSYNEQFF.

V gene TRBV9 combines with J gene TRBJ2-3, with 13 bases that match TRBD2. Germline assignment: CDR1 SGDLS and CDR2 YYNGEE. The CDR3 is 17 amino acids. V gave up 3 bases and J gave up 2 bases; unmatched junction bases: 6. CDR3 coding DNA: TGTGCCAGCAGCGCGGGACTAGCGGGGTCAGACACAGATACGCAGTATTTT. It encodes CASSAGLAGSDTDTQYF.